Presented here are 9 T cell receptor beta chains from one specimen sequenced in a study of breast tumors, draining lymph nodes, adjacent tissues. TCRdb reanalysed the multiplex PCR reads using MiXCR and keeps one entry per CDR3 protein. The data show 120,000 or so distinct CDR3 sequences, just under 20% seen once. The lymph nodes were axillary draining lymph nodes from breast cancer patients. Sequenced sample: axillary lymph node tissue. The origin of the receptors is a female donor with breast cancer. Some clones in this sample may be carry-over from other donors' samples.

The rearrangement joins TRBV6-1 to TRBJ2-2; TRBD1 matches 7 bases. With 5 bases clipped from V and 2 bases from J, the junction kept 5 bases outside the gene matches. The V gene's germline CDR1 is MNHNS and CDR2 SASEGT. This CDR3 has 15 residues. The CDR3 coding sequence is TGTGCCAGCAGTTACAGGGGAGTAAACACCGGGGAGCTGTTTTTT. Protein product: CASSYRGVNTGELFF.

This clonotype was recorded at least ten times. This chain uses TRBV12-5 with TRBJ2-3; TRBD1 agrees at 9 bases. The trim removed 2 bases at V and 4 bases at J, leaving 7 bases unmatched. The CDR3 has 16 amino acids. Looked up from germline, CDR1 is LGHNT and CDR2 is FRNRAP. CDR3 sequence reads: CASGLPSRDRADTQYF. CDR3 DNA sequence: TGTGCTAGTGGTTTGCCTTCCCGGGACAGGGCAGATACGCAGTATTTT.

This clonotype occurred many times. The CDR3 region is CASMRGSYNEQFF. CDR3 DNA sequence: TGTGCCAGTATGCGGGGCTCCTACAATGAGCAGTTCTTC. The chain uses TRBV5-8 and TRBJ2-1; a possible D gene is TRBD2 (6 bases). In germline, CDR1 is SGHTS, CDR2 YDEGEE. The CDR3 runs 13 residues. The germline V and J ends were trimmed by 8 bases and 0 bases, with 9 bases remaining between them.

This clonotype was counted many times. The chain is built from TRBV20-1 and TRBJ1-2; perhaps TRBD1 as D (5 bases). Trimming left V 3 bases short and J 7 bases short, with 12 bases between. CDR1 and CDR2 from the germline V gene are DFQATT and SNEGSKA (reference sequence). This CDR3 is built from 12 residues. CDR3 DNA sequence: TGCAGTGCTAGGGGGGACTGGGGTGGCTACACCTTC. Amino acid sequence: CSARGDWGGYTF.

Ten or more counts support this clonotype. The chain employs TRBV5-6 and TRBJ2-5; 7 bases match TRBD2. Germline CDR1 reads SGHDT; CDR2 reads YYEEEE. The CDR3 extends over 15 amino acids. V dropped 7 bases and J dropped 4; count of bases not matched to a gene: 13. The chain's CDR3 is CASQGRALGGETQYF. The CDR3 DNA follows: TGTGCCAGCCAAGGGAGGGCGCTTGGGGGAGAGACCCAGTACTTC.

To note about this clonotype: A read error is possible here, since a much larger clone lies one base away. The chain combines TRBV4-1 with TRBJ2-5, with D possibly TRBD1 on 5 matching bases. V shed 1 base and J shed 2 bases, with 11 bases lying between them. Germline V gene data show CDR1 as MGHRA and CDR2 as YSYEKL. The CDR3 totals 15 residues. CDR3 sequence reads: CASSQGPRQQETQYF. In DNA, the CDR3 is TGCGCCAGCAGCCAAGGGCCTAGACAGCAAGAGACCCAGTACTTC.

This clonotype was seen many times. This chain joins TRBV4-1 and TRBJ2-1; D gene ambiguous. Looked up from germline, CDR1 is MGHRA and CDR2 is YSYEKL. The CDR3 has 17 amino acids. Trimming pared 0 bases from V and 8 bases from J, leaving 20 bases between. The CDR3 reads CASSQDPPSSLLDEQFF. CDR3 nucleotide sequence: TGCGCCAGCAGCCAAGACCCCCCTTCTAGTCTCTTAGATGAGCAGTTCTTC.

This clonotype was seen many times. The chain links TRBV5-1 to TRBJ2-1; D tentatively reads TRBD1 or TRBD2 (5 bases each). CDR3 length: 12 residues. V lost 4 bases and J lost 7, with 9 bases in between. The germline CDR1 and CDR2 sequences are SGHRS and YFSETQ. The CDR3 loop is CASSRDGNEQFF. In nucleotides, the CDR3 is TGCGCCAGCAGCAGGGACGGGAATGAGCAGTTCTTC. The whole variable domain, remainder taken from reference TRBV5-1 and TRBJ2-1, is KAGVTQTPRYLIKTRGQQVTLSCSPISGHRSVSWYQQTPGQGLQFLFEYFSETQRNKGNFPGRFSGRQFSNSRSEMNVSTLELGDSALYLCASSRDGNEQFFGPGTRLTVL.

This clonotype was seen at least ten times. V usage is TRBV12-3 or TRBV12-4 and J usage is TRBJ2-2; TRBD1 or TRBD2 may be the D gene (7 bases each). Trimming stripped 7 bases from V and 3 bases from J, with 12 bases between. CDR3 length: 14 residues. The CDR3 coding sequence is TGTGCCAGCACCCAGGGGGGGGACACCGGGGAGCTGTTTTTT. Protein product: CASTQGGDTGELFF.